This T cell receptor (beta chain) appears in the sequencing data of a study of T and B cells in COVID-19 patients (dated by TCRdb to the early 2020s). For the study in its entirety: In this study, adaptive immunity was profiled in COVID-19 patients who either had active infection or had recovered, using TRB and IGH repertoire sequencing of peripheral blood. A couple of patients were included in both the recovered and active cohorts because samples were available from active disease and after recovery. In the active-infection cohort, about 90% of the roughly 20 patients had comorbidities linked to unfavorable COVID-19 outcome. An age-matched reference group of some 42 healthy donors negative for COVID-19 antibodies was used as the comparison for repertoire analyses. Critical illness requiring mechanical ventilation or ECMO was present in about 65% of the 20 patients in the active-infection cohort. A recovered cohort included over 15 patients who provided 20 to 25 samples, and most of these patients had mild to moderate COVID-19 treated on an outpatient basis. As many as 9 follow-up blood samples were collected from each patient, and in some individuals these samples spanned different disease stages. Median age was about 32 years in the recovered cohort versus less than 75 years in the active-infection cohort. The TCR and BCR sequence repository comprised 30 to 40 patients and about 70 time points, with over 8 million TCR sequences analysed. Study-wide findings and limitations: Specific T cell subsets (CD4+/Treg/CD8+) and sorted SARS-CoV-2-responsive or tetramer+ T cells had not yet been sequenced, and these experiments were ongoing. The size of the cohort was considered insufficient for assessing HLA contributions to COVID-19 susceptibility or severity. A total of over 2,000 TCR clusters were exclusive to the recovered cohort, and approximately 31 of those clusters were low-pGen clusters. TRB repertoires were highly clonal in active COVID-19, whereas diversity and richness at recovery rose above healthy donor levels. Strongly skewed TRBV/TRBJ gene usage was reported in patients with COVID-19. It was stated that prospective validation of the reported TCR clusters was required before the clusters could be put to clinical use. Blood samples from mildly ill patients during symptoms and early samples from severe cases were scarce.

Genomic DNA extracted from blood, in amounts of about 220-500 ng, served as the starting material for amplifying TRB repertoires. Relative to its sample, this clonotype is medium-sized (0.01 to 0.1%). The antigen it binds to is not known. No base quality values were provided; no much bigger clone lies one nucleotide off. From V the trimming removes 1 base and from J it removes 2 bases, while the gene matches leave 7 bases of the junction unaccounted for. The CDR3 has 17 amino acids, counting the end cysteine and phenylalanine. Kept here is only the CDR3 DNA, which spans 51 bases and is read in frame from base 1. CDR1 LNHDA and CDR2 SQIVND are derived from the germline V gene (reference sequence). TCRdb records Illumina MiSeq as the sequencer. Multiplex PCR with BIOMED2 TRB-A/B primer pools was used to amplify the TRB rearrangements. Illumina-compatible adapters and 7-nucleotide sample barcodes were added to the amplicons in two consecutive PCRs. Phusion HS II polymerase was used for all library PCRs. Amplicons were gel-purified with the NucleoSpin Gel and PCR Clean-up kit, quantified on Qubit, and pooled at approximately 4 nM. Amplicon pool quality was checked on an Agilent 2100 Bioanalyzer before Illumina next-generation sequencing. In the source study's methods: Annotation of TRB rearrangements was performed with MiXCR 3.0.8 using the default MiXCR reference library. Sequences with fewer than 2 reads and non-productive reads were filtered out, and every unique CDR3 nucleotide sequence was treated as a single clone. Clonality, diversity, richness and V-J gene usage were computed in R 3.5.1. GLIPH2 was used to cluster TCRs by CDR3 similarity, and OLGA was used to calculate generation probabilities. Only GLIPH2 clusters containing at least four unique TCR clonotypes present in at least three individuals were kept. In-frame beta chains were kept once TCRdb had trimmed the public reads at Q25 with fastp and called clones with MiXCR. Entries that share a CDR3 protein sequence are merged under the most common genes and DNA. The V and J calls, along with clone size, are taken from TCRdb and not from the paper's own processing. The table for this sample lists about 14,000 distinct CDR3 sequences; 28% of them were counted only once. Of the sample, 6.5% to 7% is held by the ten largest clones.

The receptor was isolated from a human donor who had recovered from COVID-19. The sequenced sample was blood. This chain joins TRBV19 to TRBJ1-3; a stretch of 8 junction bases matches TRBD1. CDR3 loop: CASSIGWQGAAGNTIYF. The DNA is as follows: TGTGCCAGTAGTATAGGGTGGCAGGGGGCAGCTGGAAACACCATATATTTT.